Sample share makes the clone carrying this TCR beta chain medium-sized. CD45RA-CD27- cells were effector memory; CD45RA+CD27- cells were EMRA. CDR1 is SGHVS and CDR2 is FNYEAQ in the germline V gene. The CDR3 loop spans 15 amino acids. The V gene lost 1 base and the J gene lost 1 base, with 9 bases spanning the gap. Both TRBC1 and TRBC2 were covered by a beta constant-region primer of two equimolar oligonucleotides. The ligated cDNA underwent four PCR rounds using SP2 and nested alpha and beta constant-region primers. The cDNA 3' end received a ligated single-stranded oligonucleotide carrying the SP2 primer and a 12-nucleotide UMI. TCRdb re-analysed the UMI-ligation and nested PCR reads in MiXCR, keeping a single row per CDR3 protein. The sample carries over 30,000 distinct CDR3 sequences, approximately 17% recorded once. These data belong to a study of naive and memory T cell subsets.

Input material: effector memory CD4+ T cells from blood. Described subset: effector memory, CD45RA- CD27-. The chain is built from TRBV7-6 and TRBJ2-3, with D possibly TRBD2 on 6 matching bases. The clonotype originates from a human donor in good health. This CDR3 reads CASSLVGGGTDTQYF. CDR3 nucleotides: TGTGCCAGCAGCTTAGTGGGGGGAGGCACAGATACGCAGTATTTT.